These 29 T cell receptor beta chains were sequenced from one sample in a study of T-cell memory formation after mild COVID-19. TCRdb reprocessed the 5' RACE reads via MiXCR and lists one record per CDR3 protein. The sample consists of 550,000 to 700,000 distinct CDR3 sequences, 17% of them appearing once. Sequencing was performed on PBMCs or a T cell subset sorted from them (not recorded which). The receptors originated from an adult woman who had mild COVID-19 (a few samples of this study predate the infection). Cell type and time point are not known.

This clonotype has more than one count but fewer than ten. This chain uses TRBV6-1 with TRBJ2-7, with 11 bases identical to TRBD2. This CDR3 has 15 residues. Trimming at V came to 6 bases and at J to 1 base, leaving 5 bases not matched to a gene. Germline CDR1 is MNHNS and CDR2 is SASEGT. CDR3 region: CASREGLAASYEQYF. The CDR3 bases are TGTGCCAGCAGGGAGGGACTAGCGGCTTCCTACGAGCAGTACTTC.

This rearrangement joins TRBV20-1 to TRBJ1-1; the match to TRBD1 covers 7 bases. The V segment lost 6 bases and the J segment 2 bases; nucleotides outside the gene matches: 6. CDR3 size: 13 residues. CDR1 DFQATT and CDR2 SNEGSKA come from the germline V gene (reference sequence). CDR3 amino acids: CSATRQGNTEAFF. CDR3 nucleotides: TGCAGTGCGACAAGACAGGGAAACACTGAAGCTTTCTTT.

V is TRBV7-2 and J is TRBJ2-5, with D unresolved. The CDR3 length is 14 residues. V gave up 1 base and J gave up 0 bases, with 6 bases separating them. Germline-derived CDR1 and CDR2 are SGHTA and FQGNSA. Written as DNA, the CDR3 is TGTGCCAGCAGCTTAGGGGCCAACCAAGAGACCCAGTACTTC. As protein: CASSLGANQETQYF.

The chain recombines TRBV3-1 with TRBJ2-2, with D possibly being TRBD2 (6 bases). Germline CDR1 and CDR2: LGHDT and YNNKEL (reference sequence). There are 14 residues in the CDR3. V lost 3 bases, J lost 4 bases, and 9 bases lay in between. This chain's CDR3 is CASSHGGATGELFF. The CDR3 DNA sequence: TGTGCCAGCAGCCATGGCGGGGCCACCGGGGAGCTGTTTTTT.

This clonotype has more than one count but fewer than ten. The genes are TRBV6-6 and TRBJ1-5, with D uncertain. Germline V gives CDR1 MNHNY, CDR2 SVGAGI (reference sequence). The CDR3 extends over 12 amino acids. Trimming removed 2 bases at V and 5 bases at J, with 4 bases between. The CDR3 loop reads CASSYTDQPQHF. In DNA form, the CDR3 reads TGTGCCAGCAGTTACACCGATCAGCCCCAGCATTTT.

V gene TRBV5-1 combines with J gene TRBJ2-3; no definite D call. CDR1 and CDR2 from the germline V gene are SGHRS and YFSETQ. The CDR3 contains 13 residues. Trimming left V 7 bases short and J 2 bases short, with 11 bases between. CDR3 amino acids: CASGFKATDTQYF. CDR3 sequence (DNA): TGCGCCAGCGGGTTCAAGGCCACAGATACGCAGTATTTT.

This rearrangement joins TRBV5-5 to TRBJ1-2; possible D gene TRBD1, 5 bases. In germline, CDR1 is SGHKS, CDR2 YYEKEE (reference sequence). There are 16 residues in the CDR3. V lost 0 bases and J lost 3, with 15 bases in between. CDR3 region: CASSLDRLGAYYGYTF. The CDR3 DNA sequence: TGTGCCAGCAGCTTGGACAGACTAGGGGCATACTATGGCTACACCTTC.

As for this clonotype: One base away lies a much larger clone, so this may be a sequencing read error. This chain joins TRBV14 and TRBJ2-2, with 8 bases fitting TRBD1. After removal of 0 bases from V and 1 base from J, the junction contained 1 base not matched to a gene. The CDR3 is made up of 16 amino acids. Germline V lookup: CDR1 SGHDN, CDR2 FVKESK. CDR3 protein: CASSQDGTGNTGELFF. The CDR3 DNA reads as TGTGCCAGCAGCCAAGATGGGACAGGGAACACCGGGGAGCTGTTTTTT.

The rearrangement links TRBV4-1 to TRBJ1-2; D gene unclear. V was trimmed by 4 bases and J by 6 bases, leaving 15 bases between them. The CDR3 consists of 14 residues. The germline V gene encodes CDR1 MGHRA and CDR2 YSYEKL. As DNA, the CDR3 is TGCGCCAGCAGCCTAAGGTGGGTGGAGGATGGCTACACCTTC. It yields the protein CASSLRWVEDGYTF.

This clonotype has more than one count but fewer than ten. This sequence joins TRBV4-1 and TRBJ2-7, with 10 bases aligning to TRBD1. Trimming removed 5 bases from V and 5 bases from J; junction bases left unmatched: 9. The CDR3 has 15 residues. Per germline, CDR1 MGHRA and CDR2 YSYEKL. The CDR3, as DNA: TGCGCCAGCAGCGGCGCCGGGACAGGGGAACACGAGCAGTACTTC. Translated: CASSGAGTGEHEQYF.

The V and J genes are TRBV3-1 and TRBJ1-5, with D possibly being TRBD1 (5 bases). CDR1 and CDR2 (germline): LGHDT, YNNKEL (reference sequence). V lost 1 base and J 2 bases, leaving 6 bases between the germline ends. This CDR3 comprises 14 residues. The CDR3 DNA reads TGTGCCAGCAGCCAAGGGGGACGCAATCAGCCCCAGCATTTT. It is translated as CASSQGGRNQPQHF.

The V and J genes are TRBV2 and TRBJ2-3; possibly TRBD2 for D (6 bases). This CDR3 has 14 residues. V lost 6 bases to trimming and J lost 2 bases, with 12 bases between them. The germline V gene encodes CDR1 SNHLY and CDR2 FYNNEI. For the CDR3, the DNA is TGTGCCAGCAGCGTCCGGGACTTCACAGATACGCAGTATTTT. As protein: CASSVRDFTDTQYF.

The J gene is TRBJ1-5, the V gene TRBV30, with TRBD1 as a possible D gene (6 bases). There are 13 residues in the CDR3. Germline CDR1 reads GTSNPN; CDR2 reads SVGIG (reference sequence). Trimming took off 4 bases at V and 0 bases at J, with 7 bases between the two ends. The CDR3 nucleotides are TGTGCCTGGAACAGGGATAGCAATCAGCCCCAGCATTTT. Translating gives CAWNRDSNQPQHF.

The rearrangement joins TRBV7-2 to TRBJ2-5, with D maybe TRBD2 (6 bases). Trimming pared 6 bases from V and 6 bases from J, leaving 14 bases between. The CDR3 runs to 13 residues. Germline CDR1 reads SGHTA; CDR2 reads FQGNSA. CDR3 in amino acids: CASRFGGFKTQYF. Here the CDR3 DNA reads TGTGCCAGCAGATTCGGAGGGTTTAAGACCCAGTACTTC.

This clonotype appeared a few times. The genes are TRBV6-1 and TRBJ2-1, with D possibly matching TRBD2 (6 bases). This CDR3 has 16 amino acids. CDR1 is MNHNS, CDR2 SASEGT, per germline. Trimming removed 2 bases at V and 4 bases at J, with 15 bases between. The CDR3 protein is CASSETMAGSYNEQFF. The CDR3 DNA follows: TGTGCCAGCAGTGAAACTATGGCGGGGTCGTACAATGAGCAGTTCTTC.

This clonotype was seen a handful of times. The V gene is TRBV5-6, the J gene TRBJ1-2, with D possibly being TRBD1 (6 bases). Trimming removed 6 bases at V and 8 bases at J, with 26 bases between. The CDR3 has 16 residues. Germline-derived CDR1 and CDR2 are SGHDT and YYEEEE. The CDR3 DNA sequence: TGTGCCAGCACCTCGGAAGCCGGGACAAGGAGAGGGGGCTACACCTTC. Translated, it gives CASTSEAGTRRGGYTF.

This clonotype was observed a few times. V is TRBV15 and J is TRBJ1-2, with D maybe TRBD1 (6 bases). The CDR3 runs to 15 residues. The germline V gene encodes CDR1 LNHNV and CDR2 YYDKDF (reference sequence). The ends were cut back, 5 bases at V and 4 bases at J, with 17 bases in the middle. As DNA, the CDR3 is TGTGCCACCAGCCTAACAGGGAGGGATAGCTATGGCTACACCTTC. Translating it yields CATSLTGRDSYGYTF.

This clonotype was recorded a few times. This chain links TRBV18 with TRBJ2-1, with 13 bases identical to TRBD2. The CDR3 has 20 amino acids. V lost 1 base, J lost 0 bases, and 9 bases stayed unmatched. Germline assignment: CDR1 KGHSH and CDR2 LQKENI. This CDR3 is CASSPLSLAGGPSSYNEQFF. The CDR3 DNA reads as TGTGCCAGCTCACCACTCTCACTAGCGGGAGGGCCGAGCTCCTACAATGAGCAGTTCTTC.

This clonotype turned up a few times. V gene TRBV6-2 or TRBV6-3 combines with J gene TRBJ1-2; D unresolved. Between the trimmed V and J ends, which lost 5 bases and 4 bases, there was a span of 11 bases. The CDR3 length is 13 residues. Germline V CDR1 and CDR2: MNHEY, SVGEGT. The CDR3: CASSPRHVYGYTF. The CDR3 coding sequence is TGTGCCAGCAGTCCTCGACACGTCTATGGCTACACCTTC.

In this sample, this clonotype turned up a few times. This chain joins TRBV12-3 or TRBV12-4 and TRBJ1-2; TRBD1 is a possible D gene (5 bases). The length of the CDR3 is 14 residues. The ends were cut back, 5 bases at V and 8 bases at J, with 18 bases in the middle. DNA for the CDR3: TGTGCCAGCAGTCCCTCTATGGGGCTTGGAGGCTACACCTTC. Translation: CASSPSMGLGGYTF.

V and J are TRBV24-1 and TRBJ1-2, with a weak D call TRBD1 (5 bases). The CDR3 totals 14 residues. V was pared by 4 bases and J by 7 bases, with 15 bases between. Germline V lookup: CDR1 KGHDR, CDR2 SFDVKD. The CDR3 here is CATSEGPSAAGYTF. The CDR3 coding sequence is TGTGCCACCAGTGAGGGACCTTCGGCGGCTGGCTACACCTTC.

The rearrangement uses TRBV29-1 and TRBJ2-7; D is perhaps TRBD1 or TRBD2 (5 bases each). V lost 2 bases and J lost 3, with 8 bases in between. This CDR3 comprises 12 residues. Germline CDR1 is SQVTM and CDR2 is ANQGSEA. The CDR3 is CSVERDLYEQYF. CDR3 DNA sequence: TGCAGCGTTGAACGGGACCTCTACGAGCAGTACTTC.

The CDR3 protein is CSARVPAGVSYEQYF. Here the CDR3 DNA reads TGCAGTGCTAGAGTACCAGCGGGAGTATCTTACGAGCAGTACTTC. This chain uses TRBV20-1 with TRBJ2-7; 8 bases line up with TRBD2. The V gene's germline CDR1 is DFQATT and CDR2 SNEGSKA (reference sequence). The CDR3 length is 15 residues. Trimming cost V 1 base and J 4 bases; bases outside gene matches: 9.

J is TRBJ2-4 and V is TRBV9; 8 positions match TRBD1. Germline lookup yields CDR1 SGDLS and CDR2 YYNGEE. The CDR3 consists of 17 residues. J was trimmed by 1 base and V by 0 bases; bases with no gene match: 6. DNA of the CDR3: TGTGCCAGCAGCGTAGAAGGGACAGGTTGGGCCAAAAACATTCAGTACTTC. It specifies CASSVEGTGWAKNIQYF. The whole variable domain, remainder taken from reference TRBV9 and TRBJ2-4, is DSGVTQTPKHLITATGQRVTLRCSPRSGDLSVYWYQQSLDQGLQFLIQYYNGEERAKGNILERFSAQQFPDLHSELNLSSLELGDSALYFCASSVEGTGWAKNIQYFGAGTRLSVL.

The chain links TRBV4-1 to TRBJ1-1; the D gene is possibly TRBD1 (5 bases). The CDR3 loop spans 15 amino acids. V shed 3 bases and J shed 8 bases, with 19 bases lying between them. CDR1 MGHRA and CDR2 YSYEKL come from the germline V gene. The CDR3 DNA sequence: TGCGCCAGCAGCCACGAGGGACTGCGAGATGAGGAAGCTTTCTTT. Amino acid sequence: CASSHEGLRDEEAFF.

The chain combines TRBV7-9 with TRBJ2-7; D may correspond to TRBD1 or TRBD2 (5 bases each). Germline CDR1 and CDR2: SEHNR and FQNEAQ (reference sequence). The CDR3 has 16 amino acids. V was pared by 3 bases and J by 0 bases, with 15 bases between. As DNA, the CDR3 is TGTGCCAGCAGCTTTGCCGGGACGGAGTACTCCTACGAGCAGTACTTC. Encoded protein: CASSFAGTEYSYEQYF.

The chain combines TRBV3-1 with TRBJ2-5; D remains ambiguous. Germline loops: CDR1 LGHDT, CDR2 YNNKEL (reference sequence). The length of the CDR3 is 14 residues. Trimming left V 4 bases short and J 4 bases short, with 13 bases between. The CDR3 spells CASSRLVGRETQYF. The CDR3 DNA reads TGTGCCAGCAGCCGCCTAGTGGGAAGAGAGACCCAGTACTTC.

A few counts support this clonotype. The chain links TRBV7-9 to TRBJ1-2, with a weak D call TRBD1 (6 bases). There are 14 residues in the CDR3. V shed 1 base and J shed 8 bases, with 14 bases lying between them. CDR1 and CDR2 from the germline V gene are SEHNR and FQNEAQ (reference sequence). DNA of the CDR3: TGTGCCAGCAGCTTAGGCGGCAGGGGAGTCGGCTACACCTTC. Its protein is CASSLGGRGVGYTF.

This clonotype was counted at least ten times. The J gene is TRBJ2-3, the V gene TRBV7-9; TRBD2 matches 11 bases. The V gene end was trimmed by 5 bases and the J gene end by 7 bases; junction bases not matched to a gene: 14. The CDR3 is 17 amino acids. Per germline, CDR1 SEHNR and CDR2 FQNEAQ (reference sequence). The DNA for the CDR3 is TGTGCCAGCAGCCCAACCCGATTAGCGGGGGGGGAAAATACGCAGTATTTT. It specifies CASSPTRLAGGENTQYF.